This T cell receptor beta chain was captured by sequencing in a study of blood T cell repertoires in COVID-19. Assay used: immunoSEQ multiplex PCR; TCRdb lists only in-frame clones, some missing. The sample lists roughly 170,000 clones, approximately 81% occurring once. Germline V lookup: CDR1 SGDLS, CDR2 YYNGEE. The CDR3 is 15 residues long. With 1 base removed from V and 2 bases from J, the gap between germline ends came to 13 bases. Symptom resolution, clearance, or two negative PCRs marked donors in Cohort 3 as recovered. Sequenced material: PBMCs or T cells enriched from blood (not recorded which). The origin of this receptor is a man in his 60s who had recovered from COVID-19. The J gene is TRBJ2-7, the V gene TRBV9; D is undetermined. CDR3 coding DNA: TGTGCCAGCAGCGTAAACCCAGGTACCCCCTACGAGCAGTACTTC. This codes for CASSVNPGTPYEQYF.